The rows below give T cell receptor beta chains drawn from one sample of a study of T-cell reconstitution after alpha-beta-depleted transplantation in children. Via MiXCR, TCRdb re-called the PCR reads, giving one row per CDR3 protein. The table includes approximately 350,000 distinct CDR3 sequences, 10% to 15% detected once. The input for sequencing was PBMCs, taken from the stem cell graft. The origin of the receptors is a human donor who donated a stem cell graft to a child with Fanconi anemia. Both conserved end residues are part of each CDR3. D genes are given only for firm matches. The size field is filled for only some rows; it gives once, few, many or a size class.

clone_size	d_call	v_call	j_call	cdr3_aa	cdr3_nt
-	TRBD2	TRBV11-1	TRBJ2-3	CASSYTTSGTDTQYF	TGTGCCAGCAGCTACACGACTAGCGGAACAGATACGCAGTATTTT
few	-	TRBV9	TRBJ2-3	CASSDGWGDTQYF	TGTGCCAGCAGCGATGGGTGGGGAGATACGCAGTATTTT
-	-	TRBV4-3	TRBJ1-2	CASSQGTGTYYGYTF	TGCGCCAGCAGCCAAGGAACCGGCACCTACTATGGCTACACCTTC
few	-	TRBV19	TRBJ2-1	CASSIDGASYNEQFF	TGTGCCAGTAGTATAGACGGGGCCTCCTACAATGAGCAGTTCTTC
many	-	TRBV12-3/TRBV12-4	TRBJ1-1	CASSFTRTEAFF	TGTGCCAGCAGTTTTACGAGGACTGAAGCTTTCTTT
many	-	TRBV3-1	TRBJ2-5	CASSPDSTVETQYF	TGTGCCAGCAGCCCCGACTCGACAGTGGAGACCCAGTACTTC
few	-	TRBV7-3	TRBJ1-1	CASSFTTYTEAFF	TGTGCCAGCAGCTTTACAACTTACACTGAAGCTTTCTTT
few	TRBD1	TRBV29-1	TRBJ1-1	CSVARGQKNTEAFF	TGCAGCGTTGCTAGGGGACAGAAGAACACTGAAGCTTTCTTT
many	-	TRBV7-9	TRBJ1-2	CASSLEVRTYGYTF	TGTGCCAGCAGCCTAGAGGTGCGGACGTATGGCTACACCTTC
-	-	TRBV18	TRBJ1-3	CASSRDVGNTIYF	TGTGCCAGCTCACGCGACGTCGGAAACACCATATATTTT
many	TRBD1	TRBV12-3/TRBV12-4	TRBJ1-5	CASREGQGVSNQPQHF	TGTGCCAGCAGGGAGGGACAGGGAGTGAGCAATCAGCCCCAGCATTTT
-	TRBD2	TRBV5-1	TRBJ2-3	CASITSGEYTDTQYF	TGCGCCAGCATTACTAGCGGGGAGTACACAGATACGCAGTATTTT
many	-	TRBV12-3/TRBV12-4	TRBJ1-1	CASSLVKGKAFF	TGTGCCAGCAGTTTAGTTAAGGGTAAAGCTTTCTTT
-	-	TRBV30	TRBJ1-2	CAWSDSEAGYGYTF	TGTGCCTGGAGTGATTCGGAGGCAGGTTATGGCTACACCTTC
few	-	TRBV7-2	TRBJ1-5	CASSLVANSNQPQHF	TGTGCCAGCAGCTTAGTGGCAAATAGCAATCAGCCCCAGCATTTT
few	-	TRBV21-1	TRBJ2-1	CASSKSMETGVFSSYNEQFF	TGTGCCAGCAGCAAAAGTATGGAGACAGGGGTCTTTAGCTCCTACAATGAGCAGTTCTTC
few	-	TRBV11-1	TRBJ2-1	CASSPRLWGETRNNEQFF	TGTGCCAGCAGCCCACGGCTTTGGGGGGAAACTAGGAACAATGAGCAGTTCTTC
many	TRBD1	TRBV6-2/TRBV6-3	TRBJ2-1	CASKKTGQFYNEQFF	TGTGCCAGCAAAAAGACAGGGCAATTTTACAATGAGCAGTTCTTC
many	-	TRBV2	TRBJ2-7	CASRIGASRSYEQYF	TGTGCCAGCAGGATCGGGGCCAGTCGCTCCTACGAGCAGTACTTC
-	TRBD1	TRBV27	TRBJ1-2	CASSSTGVELVSGYTF	TGTGCCAGCAGTTCAACAGGGGTGGAACTGGTGAGCGGCTACACCTTC
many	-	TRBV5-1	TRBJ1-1	CASLNPQNTEAFF	TGCGCCAGCCTAAATCCCCAGAACACTGAAGCTTTCTTT
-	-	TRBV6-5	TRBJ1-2	CASSKRTLGDSNYGYTF	TGTGCCAGCAGTAAACGGACACTGGGGGATTCTAACTATGGCTACACCTTC
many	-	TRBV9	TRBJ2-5	CASSVATGMETQYF	TGTGCCAGCAGCGTAGCTACGGGGATGGAGACCCAGTACTTC
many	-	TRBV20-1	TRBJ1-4	CSARGGTRGGEKLFF	TGCAGTGCTAGGGGAGGCACTAGGGGAGGTGAAAAACTGTTTTTT
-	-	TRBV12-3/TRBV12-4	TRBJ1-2	CASSFTNWGYGYTF	TGTGCCAGCAGTTTCACCAATTGGGGCTATGGCTACACCTTC
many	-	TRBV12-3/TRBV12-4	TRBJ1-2	CASSSNPDSLYGYTF	TGTGCCAGCAGTTCCAACCCCGACAGTCTCTATGGCTACACCTTC
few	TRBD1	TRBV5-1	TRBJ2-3	CASSLGSGGSADTQYF	TGCGCCAGCAGCCTCGGATCAGGGGGCTCGGCAGATACGCAGTATTTT
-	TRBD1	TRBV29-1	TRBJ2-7	CSVGGGQGAYEQYF	TGCAGCGTTGGGGGGGGACAGGGGGCATACGAGCAGTACTTC
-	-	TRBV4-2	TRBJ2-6	CASSHSGTLSSGANVLTF	TGTGCCAGCAGCCATTCCGGGACACTCAGCTCTGGGGCCAACGTCCTGACTTTC
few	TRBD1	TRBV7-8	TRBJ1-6	CASGGQGGNSPLHF	TGTGCCAGCGGCGGACAGGGGGGGAATTCACCCCTCCACTTT
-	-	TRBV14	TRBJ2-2	CASSQAGVGELFF	TGTGCCAGCAGCCAAGCCGGGGTTGGGGAGCTGTTTTTT
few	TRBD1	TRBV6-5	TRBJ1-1	CASRPGQGRTEAFF	TGTGCCAGCAGACCGGGACAGGGCCGCACTGAAGCTTTCTTT
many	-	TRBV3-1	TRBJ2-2	CASTTGGELFF	TGTGCCAGCACCACCGGGGGGGAGCTGTTTTTT
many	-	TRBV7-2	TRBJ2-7	CASSSGREQYF	TGTGCCAGCAGCTCCGGGCGCGAGCAGTACTTC
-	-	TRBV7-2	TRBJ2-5	CASSLDAGETQYF	TGTGCCAGCAGCCTGGATGCGGGCGAGACCCAGTACTTC
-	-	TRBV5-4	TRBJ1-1	CASSLEESLEGTEAFF	TGTGCCAGCAGCTTGGAAGAGAGTTTAGAAGGGACTGAAGCTTTCTTT
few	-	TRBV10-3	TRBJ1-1	CAIRSEEGVGTEAFF	TGTGCCATCCGTTCCGAGGAGGGAGTAGGAACTGAAGCTTTCTTT
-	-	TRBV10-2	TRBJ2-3	CASSEGGWGPPHTADTQYF	TGCGCCAGCAGTGAGGGGGGATGGGGGCCACCCCACACCGCAGATACGCAGTATTTT
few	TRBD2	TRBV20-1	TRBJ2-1	CSVREAGTNNEQFF	TGCAGTGTTAGAGAAGCGGGGACTAACAATGAGCAGTTCTTC
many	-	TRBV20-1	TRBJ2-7	CSARDPGKGSYEQYF	TGCAGTGCTAGAGATCCGGGGAAGGGTTCCTACGAGCAGTACTTC
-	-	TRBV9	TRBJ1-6	CASSVGDRPSSYNSPLHF	TGTGCCAGCAGCGTAGGAGACAGGCCTAGCTCCTATAATTCACCCCTCCACTTT
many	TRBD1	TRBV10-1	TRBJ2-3	CASSEDRGGTDTQYF	TGCGCCAGCAGCGAGGACAGGGGGGGAACAGATACGCAGTATTTT
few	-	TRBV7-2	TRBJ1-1	CASTLKRGSEAFF	TGTGCCAGCACCCTGAAGAGAGGGTCTGAAGCTTTCTTT
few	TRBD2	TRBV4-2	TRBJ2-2	CASSQVSGGNTGELFF	TGTGCCAGCAGCCAAGTGAGCGGGGGGAACACCGGGGAGCTGTTTTTT
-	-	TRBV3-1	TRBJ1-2	CASSLEGTQGSYGYTF	TGTGCCAGCAGCCTCGAAGGGACACAGGGCTCCTATGGCTACACCTTC
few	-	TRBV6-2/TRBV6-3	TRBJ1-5	CASRDKGGNQPQHF	TGTGCCAGCCGGGACAAAGGAGGCAATCAGCCCCAGCATTTT
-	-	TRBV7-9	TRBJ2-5	CASSSLGGTDWGETQYF	TGTGCCAGCAGCTCATTGGGAGGAACAGACTGGGGGGAGACCCAGTACTTC
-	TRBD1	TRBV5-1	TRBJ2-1	CASSRPTGDDEQFF	TGCGCCAGCAGCCGCCCTACAGGGGACGATGAGCAGTTCTTC
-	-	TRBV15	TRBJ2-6	CATSGTVTGANVLTF	TGTGCCACCAGCGGCACGGTTACTGGGGCCAACGTCCTGACTTTC
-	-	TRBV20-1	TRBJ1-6	CSARDPGEYNSPLHF	TGCAGTGCTAGAGATCCCGGAGAATATAATTCACCCCTCCACTTT
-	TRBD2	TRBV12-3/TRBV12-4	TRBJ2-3	CASSSSAQTSGGAVDTQYF	TGTGCCAGCAGTTCCTCCGCCCAGACTAGCGGGGGGGCCGTGGATACGCAGTATTTT
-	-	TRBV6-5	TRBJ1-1	CASSYWAENTEAFF	TGTGCCAGCAGTTACTGGGCGGAGAACACTGAAGCTTTCTTT
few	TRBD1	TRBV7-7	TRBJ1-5	CASRPLTGADNQPQHF	TGTGCTAGCAGACCACTTACAGGGGCCGACAATCAGCCCCAGCATTTT